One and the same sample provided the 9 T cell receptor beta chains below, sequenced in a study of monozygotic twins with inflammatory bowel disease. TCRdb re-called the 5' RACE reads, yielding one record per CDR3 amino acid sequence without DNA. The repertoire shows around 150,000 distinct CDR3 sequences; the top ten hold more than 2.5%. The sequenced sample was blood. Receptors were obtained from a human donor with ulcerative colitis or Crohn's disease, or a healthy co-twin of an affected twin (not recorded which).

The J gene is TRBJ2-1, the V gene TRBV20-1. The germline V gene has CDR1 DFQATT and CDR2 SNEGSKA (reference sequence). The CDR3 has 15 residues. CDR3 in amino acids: CSAMKIAFTHNEQFF.

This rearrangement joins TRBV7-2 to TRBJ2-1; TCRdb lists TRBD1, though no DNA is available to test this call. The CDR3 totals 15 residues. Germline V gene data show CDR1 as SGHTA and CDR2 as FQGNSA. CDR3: CASSLRGGARDEQFF.

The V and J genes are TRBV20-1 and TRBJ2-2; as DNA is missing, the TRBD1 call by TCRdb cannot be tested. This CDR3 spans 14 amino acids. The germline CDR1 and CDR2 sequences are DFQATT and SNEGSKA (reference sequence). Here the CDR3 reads CSARRVRGTGELFF.

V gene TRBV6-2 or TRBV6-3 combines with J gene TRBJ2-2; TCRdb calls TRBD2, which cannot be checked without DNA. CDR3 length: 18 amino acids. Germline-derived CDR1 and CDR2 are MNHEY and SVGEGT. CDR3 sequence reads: CASSYSMVAGGPVGELFF.

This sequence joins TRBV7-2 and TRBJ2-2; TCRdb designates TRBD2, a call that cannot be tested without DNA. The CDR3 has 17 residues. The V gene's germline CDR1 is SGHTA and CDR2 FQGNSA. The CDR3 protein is CASTPNAGFANTGELFF.

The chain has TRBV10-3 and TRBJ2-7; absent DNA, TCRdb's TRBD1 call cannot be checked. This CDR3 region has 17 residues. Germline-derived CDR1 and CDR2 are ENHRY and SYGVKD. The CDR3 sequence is CAISESNHTGERYEQYF.

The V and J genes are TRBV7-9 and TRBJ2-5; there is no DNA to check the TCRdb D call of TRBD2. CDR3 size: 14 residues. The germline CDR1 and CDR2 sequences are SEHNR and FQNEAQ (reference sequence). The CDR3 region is CGSSLRHGRETQYF.

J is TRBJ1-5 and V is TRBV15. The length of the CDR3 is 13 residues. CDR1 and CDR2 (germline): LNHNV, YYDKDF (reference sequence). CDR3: CATSRDPNRPQHF.

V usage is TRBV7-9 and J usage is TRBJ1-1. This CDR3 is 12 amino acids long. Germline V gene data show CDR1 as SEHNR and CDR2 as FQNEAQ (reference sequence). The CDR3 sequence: CASSLRVTEVSF.